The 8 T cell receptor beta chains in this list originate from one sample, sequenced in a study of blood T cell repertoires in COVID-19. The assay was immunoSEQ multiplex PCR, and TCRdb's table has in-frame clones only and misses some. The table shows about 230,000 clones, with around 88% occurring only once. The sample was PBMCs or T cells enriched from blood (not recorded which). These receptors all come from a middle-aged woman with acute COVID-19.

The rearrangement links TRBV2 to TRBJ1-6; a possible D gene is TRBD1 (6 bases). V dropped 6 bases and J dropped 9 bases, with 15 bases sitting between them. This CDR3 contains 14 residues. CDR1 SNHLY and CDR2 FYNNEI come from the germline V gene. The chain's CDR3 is CASRVQGWGSPLHF. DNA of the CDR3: TGTGCCAGCAGGGTACAGGGTTGGGGTTCACCCCTCCACTTT.

CDR3 residues: CATSDPPPGLAGEELFF. Written as DNA, the CDR3 is TGTGCCACCAGTGACCCCCCTCCGGGACTAGCGGGAGAGGAGCTGTTTTTT. The chain couples TRBV24-1 to TRBJ2-2; 14 bases map to TRBD2. The CDR3 totals 17 residues. From germline, CDR1 is KGHDR and CDR2 SFDVKD. The trim removed 4 bases at V and 10 bases at J, leaving 10 bases unmatched.

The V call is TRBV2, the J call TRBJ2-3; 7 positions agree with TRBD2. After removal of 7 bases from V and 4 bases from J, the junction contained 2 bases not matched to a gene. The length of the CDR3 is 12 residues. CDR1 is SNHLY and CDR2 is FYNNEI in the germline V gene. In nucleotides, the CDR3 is TGTGCCAGCACACGGGGGGCAGATACGCAGTATTTT. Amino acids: CASTRGADTQYF.

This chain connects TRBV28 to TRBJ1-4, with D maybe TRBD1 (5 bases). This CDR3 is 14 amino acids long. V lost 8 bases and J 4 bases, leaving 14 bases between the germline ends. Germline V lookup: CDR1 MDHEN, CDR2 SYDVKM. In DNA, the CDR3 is TGTGCCAGCCAACGCGACAGTAATAATGAAAAACTGTTTTTT. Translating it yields CASQRDSNNEKLFF. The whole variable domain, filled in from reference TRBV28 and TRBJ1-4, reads DVKVTQSSRYLVKRTGEKVFLECVQDMDHENMFWYRQDPGLGLRLIYFSYDVKMKEKGDIPEGYSVSREKKERFSLILESASTNQTSMYLCASQRDSNNEKLFFGSGTQLSVL.

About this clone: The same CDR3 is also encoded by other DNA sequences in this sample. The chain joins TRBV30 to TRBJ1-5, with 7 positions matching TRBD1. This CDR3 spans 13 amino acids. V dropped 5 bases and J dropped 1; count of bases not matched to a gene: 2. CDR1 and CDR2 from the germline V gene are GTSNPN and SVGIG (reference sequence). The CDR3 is CAWAGGSNQPQHF. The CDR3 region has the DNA TGTGCCTGGGCAGGGGGGAGCAATCAGCCCCAGCATTTT.

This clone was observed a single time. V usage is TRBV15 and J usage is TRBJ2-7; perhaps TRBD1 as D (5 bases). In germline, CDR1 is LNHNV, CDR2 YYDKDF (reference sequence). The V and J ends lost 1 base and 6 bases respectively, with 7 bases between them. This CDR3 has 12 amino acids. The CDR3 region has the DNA TGTGCCACCAGCAGAGTGGGGCGCGAGCAGTACTTC. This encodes CATSRVGREQYF.

The CDR3 DNA reads TGTGCCAGCACCTTTAGCGGGGGGGCCTACACCGGGGAGCTGTTTTTT. Translating it yields CASTFSGGAYTGELFF. This rearrangement joins TRBV7-2 to TRBJ2-2; 11 bases fit TRBD2. The CDR3 runs 16 residues. The J segment lost 3 bases and the V segment lost 7 bases, leaving 7 bases of the junction unmatched. Per germline, CDR1 SGHTA and CDR2 FQGNSA.

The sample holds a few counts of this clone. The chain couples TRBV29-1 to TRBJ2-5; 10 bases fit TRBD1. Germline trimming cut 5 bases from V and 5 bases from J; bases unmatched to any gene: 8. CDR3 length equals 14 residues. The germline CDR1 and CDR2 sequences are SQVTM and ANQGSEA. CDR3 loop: CSVNPDRGRETQYF. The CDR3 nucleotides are TGCAGCGTTAACCCGGACAGGGGGAGGGAGACCCAGTACTTC.